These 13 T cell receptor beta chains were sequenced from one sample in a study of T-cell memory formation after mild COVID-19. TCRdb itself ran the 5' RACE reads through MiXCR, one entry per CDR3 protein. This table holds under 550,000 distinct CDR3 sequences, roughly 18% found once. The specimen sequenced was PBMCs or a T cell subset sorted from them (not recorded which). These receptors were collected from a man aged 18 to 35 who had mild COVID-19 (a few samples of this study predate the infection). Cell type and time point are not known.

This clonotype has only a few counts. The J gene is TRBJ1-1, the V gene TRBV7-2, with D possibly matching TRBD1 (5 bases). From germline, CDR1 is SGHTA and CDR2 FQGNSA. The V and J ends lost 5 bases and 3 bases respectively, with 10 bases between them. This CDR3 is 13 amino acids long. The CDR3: CASSAGTYTEAFF. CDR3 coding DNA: TGTGCCAGCAGCGCGGGGACTTACACTGAAGCTTTCTTT.

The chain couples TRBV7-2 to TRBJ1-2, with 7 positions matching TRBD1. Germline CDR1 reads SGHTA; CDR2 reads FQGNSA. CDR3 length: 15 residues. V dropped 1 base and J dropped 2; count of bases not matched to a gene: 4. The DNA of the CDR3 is TGTGCCAGCAGCTTAGAACAGGGGCGGAACTATGGCTACACCTTC. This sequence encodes CASSLEQGRNYGYTF.

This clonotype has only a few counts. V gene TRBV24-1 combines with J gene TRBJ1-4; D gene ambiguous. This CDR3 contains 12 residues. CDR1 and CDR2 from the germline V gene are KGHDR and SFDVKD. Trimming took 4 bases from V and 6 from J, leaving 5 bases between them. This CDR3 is CATSDSDEKLFF. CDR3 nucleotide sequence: TGTGCCACCAGTGACAGTGATGAAAAACTGTTTTTT.

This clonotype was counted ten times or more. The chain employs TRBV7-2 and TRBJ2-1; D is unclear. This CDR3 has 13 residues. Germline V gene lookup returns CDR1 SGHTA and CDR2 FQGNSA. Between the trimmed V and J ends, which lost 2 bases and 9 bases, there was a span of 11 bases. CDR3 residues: CASSLTPSGEQFF. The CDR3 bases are TGTGCCAGCAGCTTAACCCCCTCGGGTGAGCAGTTCTTC.

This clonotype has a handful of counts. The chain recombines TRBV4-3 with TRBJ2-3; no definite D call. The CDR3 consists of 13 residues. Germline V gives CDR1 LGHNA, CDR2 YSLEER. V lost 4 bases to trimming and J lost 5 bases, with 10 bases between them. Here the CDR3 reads CASSLDWRDTQYF. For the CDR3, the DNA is TGCGCCAGCAGCCTAGACTGGAGAGATACGCAGTATTTT.

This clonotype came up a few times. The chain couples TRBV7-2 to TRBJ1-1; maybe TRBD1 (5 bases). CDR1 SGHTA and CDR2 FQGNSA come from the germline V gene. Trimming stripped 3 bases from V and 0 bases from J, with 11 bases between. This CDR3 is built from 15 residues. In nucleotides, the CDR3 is TGTGCCAGCAGCTTCCAGGGCAGCATGAACACTGAAGCTTTCTTT. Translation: CASSFQGSMNTEAFF.

CDR3 in amino acids: CASSATGAYEQYV. CDR3 bases: TGTGCCAGCAGCGCAACAGGGGCCTACGAGCAGTACGTC. The V call is TRBV7-9, the J call TRBJ2-7, with 7 bases aligning to TRBD1. The CDR3 is 13 residues long. The V and J ends lost 5 bases and 2 bases, in that order; junction bases with no gene match: 3. Germline V gene data show CDR1 as SEHNR and CDR2 as FQNEAQ (reference sequence).

CDR3 sequence: CASSLWNRGLTGANVLTF. The CDR3 nucleotides read TGTGCCAGCAGCTTATGGAACAGGGGGCTGACTGGGGCCAACGTCCTGACTTTC. The chain has TRBV7-9 and TRBJ2-6, with 9 bases fitting TRBD1. V lost 2 bases to trimming and J lost 2 bases; unmatched junction nucleotides: 7. The CDR3 runs 18 residues. Germline CDR1 SEHNR, CDR2 FQNEAQ (reference sequence).

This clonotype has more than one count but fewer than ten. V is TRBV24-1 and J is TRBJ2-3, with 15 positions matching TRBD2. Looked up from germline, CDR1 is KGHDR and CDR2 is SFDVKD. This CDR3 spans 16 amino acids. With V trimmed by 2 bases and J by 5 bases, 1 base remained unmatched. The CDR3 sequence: CATSDWGLAGGDTQYF. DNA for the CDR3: TGTGCCACCAGTGATTGGGGACTAGCGGGGGGAGATACGCAGTATTTT.

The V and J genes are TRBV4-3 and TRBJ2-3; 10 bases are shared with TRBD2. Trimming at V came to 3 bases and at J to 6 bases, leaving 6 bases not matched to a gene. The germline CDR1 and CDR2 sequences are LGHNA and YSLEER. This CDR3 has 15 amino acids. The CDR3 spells CASSQDSSGGDTQYF. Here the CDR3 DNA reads TGCGCCAGCAGCCAGGACTCTAGCGGGGGTGATACGCAGTATTTT.

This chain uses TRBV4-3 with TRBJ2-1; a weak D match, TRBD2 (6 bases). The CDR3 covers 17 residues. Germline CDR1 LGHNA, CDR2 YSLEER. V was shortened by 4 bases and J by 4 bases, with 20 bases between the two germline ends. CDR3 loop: CASSRGGATRWYNEQFF. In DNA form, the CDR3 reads TGCGCCAGCAGCCGGGGAGGCGCAACCCGGTGGTACAATGAGCAGTTCTTC.

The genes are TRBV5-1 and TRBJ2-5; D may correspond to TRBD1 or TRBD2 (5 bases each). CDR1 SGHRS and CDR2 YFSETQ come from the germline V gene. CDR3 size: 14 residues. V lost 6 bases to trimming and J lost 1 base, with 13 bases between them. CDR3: CASKGLGVQETQYF. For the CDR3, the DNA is TGCGCCAGCAAGGGATTGGGGGTCCAAGAGACCCAGTACTTC.

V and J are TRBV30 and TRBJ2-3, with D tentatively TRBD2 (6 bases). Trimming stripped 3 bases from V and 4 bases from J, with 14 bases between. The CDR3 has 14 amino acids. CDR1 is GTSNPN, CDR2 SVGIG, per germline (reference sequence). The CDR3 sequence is CAWSGGVWPDTQYF. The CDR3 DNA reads TGTGCCTGGAGCGGAGGGGTCTGGCCAGATACGCAGTATTTT.